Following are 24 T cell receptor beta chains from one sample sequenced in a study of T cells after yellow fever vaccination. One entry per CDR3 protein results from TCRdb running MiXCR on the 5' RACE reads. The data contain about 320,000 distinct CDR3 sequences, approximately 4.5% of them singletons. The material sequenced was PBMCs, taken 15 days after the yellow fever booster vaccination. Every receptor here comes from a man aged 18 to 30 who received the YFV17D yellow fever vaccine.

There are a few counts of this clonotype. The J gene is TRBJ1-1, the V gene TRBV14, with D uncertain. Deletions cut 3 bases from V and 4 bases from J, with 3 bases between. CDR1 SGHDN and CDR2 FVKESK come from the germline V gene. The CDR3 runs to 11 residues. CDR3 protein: CASSQATEAFF. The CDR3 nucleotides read TGTGCCAGCAGCCAGGCCACTGAAGCTTTCTTT. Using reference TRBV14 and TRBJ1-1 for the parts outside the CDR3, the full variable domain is EAGVTQFPSHSVIEKGQTVTLRCDPISGHDNLYWYRRVMGKEIKFLLHFVKESKQDESGMPNNRFLAERTGGTYSTLKVQPAELEDSGVYFCASSQATEAFFGQGTRLTVV.

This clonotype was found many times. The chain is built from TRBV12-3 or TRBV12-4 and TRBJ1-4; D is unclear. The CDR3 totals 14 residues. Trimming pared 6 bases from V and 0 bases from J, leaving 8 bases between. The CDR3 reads CASSLRATNEKLFF. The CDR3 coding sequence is TGTGCCAGCAGCTTAAGAGCAACTAATGAAAAACTGTTTTTT.

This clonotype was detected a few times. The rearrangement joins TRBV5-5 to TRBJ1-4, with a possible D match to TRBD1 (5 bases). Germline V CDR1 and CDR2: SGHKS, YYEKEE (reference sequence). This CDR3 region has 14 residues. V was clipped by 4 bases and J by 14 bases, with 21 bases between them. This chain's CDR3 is CASSQPGRSTPLFF. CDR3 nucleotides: TGTGCCAGCAGCCAGCCGGGACGGAGTACCCCTCTGTTTTTT.

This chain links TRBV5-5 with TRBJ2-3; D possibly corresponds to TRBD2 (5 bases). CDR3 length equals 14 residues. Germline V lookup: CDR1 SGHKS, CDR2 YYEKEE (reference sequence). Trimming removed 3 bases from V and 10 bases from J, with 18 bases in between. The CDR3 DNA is TGTGCCAGCAGCTCGACTATGGAGGCCCTGGCGCAGTATTTT. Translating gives CASSSTMEALAQYF.

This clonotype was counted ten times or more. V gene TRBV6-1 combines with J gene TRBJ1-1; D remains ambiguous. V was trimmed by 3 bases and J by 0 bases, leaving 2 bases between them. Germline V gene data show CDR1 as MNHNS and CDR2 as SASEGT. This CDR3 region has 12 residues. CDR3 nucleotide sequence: TGTGCCAGCAGTGATTTGAACACTGAAGCTTTCTTT. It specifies CASSDLNTEAFF.

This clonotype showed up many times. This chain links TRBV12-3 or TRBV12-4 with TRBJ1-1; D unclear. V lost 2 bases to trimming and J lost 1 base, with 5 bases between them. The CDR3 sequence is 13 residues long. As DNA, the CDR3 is TGTGCCAGCAGTTTATGGCAGAACACTGAAGCTTTCTTT. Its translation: CASSLWQNTEAFF.

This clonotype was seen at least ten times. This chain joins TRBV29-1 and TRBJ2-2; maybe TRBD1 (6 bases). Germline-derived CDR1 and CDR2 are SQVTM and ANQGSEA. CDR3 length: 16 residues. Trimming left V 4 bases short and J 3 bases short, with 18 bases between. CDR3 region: CSVVGVGRTDTGELFF. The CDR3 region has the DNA TGCAGCGTTGTGGGCGTGGGAAGGACAGACACCGGGGAGCTGTTTTTT.

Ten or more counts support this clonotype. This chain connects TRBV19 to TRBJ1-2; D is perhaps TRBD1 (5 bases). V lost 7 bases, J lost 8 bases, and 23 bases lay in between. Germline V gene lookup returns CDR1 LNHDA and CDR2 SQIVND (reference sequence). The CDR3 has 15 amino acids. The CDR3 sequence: CASIPGGAGSLGYTF. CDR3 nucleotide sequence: TGTGCCAGTATCCCGGGTGGGGCTGGGAGCCTCGGCTACACCTTC.

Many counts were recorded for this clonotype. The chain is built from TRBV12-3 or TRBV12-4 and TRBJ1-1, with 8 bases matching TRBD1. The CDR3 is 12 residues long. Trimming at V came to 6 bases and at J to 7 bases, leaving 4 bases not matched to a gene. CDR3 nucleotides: TGTGCCAGCAGACTTGGGACAGGTGAAGCTTTCTTT. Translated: CASRLGTGEAFF.

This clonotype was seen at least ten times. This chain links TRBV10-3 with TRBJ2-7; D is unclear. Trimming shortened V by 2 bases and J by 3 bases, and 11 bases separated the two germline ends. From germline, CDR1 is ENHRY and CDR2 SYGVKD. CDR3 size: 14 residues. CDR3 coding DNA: TGTGCCATCAGTGAGACGGTTAGCTTCTACGAGCAGTACGTC. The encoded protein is CAISETVSFYEQYV.

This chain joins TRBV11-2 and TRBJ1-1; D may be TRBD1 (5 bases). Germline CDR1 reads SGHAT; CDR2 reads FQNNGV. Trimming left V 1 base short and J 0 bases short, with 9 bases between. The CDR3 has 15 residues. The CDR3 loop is CASSLGRGVNTEAFF. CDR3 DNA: TGTGCCAGCAGCTTAGGTCGGGGGGTGAACACTGAAGCTTTCTTT.

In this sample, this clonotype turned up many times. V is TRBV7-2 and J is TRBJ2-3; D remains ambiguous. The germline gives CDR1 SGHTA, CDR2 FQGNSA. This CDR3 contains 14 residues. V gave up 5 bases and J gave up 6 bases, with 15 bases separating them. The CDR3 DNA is TGTGCCAGCAGCACCAACCCAGGTCTGGATACGCAGTATTTT. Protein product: CASSTNPGLDTQYF.

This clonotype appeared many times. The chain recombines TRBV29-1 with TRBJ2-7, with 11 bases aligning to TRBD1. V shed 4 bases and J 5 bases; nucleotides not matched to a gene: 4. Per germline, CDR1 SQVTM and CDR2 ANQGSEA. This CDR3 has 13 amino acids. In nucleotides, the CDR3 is TGCAGCGTTGGTTGGGACAGGGGGGACGAGCAGTACTTC. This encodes CSVGWDRGDEQYF.

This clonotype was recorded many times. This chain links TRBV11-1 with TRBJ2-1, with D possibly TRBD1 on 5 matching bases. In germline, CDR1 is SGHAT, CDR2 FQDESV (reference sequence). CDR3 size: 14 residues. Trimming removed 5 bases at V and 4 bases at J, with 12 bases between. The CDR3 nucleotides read TGTGCCAGCAGCCCCAGGGCCCTGTACAATGAGCAGTTCTTC. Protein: CASSPRALYNEQFF.

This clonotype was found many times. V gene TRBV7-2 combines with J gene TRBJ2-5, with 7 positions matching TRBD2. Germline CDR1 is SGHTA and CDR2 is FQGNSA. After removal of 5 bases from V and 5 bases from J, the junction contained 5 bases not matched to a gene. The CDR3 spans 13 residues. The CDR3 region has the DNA TGTGCCAGCAGCAAGACTAGCCGGGAGACCCAGTACTTC. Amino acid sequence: CASSKTSRETQYF.

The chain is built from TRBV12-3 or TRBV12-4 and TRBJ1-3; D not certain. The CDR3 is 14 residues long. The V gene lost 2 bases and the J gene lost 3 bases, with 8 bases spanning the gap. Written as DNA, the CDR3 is TGTGCCAGCAGTTTACGGCCCGTTGGAAACACCATATATTTT. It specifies CASSLRPVGNTIYF.

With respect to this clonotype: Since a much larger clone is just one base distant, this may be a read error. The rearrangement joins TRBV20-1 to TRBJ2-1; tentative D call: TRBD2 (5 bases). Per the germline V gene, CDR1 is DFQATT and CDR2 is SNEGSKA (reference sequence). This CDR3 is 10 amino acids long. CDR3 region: CSFAGNEPFF. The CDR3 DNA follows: TGCAGCTTCGCGGGCAATGAGCCGTTCTTC.

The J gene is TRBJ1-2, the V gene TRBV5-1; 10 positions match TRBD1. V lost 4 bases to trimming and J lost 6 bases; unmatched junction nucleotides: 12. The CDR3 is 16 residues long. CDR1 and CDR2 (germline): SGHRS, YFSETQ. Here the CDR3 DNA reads TGCGCCAGCAGCCCGAGACAGGGGGCAGGGTTAAATGGCTACACCTTC. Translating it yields CASSPRQGAGLNGYTF.

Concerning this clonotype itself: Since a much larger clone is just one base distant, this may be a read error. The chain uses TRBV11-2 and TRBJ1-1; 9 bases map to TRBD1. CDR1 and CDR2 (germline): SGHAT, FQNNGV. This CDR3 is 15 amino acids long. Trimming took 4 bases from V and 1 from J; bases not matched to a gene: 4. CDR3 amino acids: CASSSRDRANTEAFF. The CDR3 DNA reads TGTGCCAGCAGCTCCCGGGACAGGGCGAACACTGAAGCTTTCTTT.

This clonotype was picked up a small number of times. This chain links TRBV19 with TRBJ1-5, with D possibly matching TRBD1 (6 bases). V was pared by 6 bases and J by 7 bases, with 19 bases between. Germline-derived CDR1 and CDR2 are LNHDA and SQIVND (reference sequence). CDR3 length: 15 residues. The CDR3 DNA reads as TGTGCCAGTAGGAACTACAGGGATTGGGGGCAGCCCCAGCATTTT. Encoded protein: CASRNYRDWGQPQHF.

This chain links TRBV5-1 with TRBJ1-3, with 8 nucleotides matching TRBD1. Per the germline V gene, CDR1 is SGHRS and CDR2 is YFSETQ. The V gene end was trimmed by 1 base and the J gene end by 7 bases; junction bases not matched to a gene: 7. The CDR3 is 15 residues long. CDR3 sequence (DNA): TGCGCCAGCAGCTTGTCCGGGACAGGTGGCAACACCATATATTTT. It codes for CASSLSGTGGNTIYF.

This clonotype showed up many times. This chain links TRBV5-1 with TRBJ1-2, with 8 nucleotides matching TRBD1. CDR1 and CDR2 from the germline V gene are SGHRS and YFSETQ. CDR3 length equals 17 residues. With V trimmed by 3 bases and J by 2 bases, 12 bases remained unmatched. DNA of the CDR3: TGCGCCAGCAGCTCCGGGGGGACAGGAACAATCAACTATGGCTACACCTTC. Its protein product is CASSSGGTGTINYGYTF.

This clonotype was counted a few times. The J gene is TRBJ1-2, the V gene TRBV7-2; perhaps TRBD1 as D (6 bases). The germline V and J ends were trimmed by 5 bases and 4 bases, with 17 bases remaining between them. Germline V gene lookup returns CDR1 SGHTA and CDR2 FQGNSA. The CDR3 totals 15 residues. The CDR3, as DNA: TGTGCCAGCAGCATCGTCACAGGGTCCCCCTATGGCTACACCTTC. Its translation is CASSIVTGSPYGYTF.

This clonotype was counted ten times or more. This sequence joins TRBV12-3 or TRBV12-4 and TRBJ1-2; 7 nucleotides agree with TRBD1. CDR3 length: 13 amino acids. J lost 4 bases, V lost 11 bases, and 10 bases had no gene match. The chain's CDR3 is CALGNRGGYGYTF. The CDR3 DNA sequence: TGTGCCTTGGGTAACAGGGGCGGCTATGGCTACACCTTC.